These T cell receptor beta chains were read from a single sample in a study of cytomegalovirus exposure and HLA in healthy donors. The table came from immunoSEQ multiplex PCR; TCRdb's copy has only in-frame clones and leaves some out. This sample yields about 98,000 clones, of which approximately 79% are seen a single time; 1.8% belongs to the top ten. Sequencing input: PBMCs. These receptors came from a male donor in good health and CMV-seronegative. Each CDR3 is given with its conserved first and last residue. A D gene is named only where the DNA matches it firmly. Clone size is not always given. Where it is, it says once, few, many or a class for expanded clones.

abundance | j_gene | d_gene | v_gene | CDR3nt | CDR3aa
. | TRBJ1-3 | . | TRBV29-1 | TGCAGCGTCCAATTTGACAGCGTAGTCTCTGGAAATACCATATATTTT | CSVQFDSVVSGNTIYF
. | TRBJ2-1 | . | TRBV28 | TGTGCCATCATACCCGGGAGCTCCTACAATGAGCAGTTCTTC | CAIIPGSSYNEQFF
. | TRBJ2-7 | . | TRBV7-5 | TGTGCCAGAAGACGGGCAACTAGCGGGAGTTCCGAGCAGTACTTC | CARRRATSGSSEQYF
. | TRBJ2-1 | TRBD2 | TRBV9 | TGTGCCAGCAGCGTAGTTAGCGGGAGAGGGTCCTACAATGAGCAGTTCTTC | CASSVVSGRGSYNEQFF
. | TRBJ1-3 | . | TRBV28 | TGTGCCAGCAGTCCGCCCCTTGGGCAGGGGTCTGGAAACACCATATATTTT | CASSPPLGQGSGNTIYF
. | TRBJ1-1 | . | TRBV7-9 | TGTGCCAGCAGCTTAGTAGGGGGACAAACTGAAGCTTTCTTT | CASSLVGGQTEAFF
. | TRBJ2-3 | TRBD1 | TRBV6-4 | TGTGCCAGCAGTGCCTCGACAGGGGTCCCTTCAGATACGCAGTATTTT | CASSASTGVPSDTQYF
. | TRBJ2-1 | TRBD2 | TRBV9 | TGTGCCAGCAGCGTAGAGCCGGTAGGCACTAGCGACTACAATGAGCAGTTCTTC | CASSVEPVGTSDYNEQFF
few | TRBJ2-5 | TRBD2 | TRBV6-6 | TGTGCCAGCAGTGCGACTAGCGGTGGAGAGACCCAGTACTTC | CASSATSGGETQYF
. | TRBJ1-1 | TRBD1 | TRBV12-5 | TGTGCTAGTGGTTTGTGGGCGACAGGGGGCTGGGGGAACACTGAAGCTTTCTTT | CASGLWATGGWGNTEAFF
. | TRBJ2-7 | . | TRBV5-6 | TGTGCCAGCAGCTTGGGCGGGCTCTACGAGCAGTACTTC | CASSLGGLYEQYF
few | TRBJ1-2 | TRBD1 | TRBV6-1 | TGTGCCAGCAGGGTTGGACAGGGGGCCAGGGGCTACACCTTC | CASRVGQGARGYTF
few | TRBJ2-2 | . | TRBV19 | TGTGCCAGTAGTATGATAGGGACTCACACCGGGGAGCTGTTTTTT | CASSMIGTHTGELFF
. | TRBJ2-5 | . | TRBV7-6 | TGTGCCAGCAGCTTAGGCCCCAACCCACGGGAGACCCAGTACTTC | CASSLGPNPRETQYF
. | TRBJ2-7 | . | TRBV11-2 | TGTGCCAGCGGCCCCCACGCAGACACCTACGAGCAGTACTTC | CASGPHADTYEQYF
. | TRBJ2-1 | . | TRBV9 | TGTGCCAGCAGCGTAGAGGCGGTCGTCTCCTACAATGAGCAGTTCTTC | CASSVEAVVSYNEQFF
. | TRBJ1-4 | TRBD1 | TRBV19 | TGTGCCAGTAGGATGGGACAGCCTAATGAAAAACTGTTTTTT | CASRMGQPNEKLFF
. | TRBJ2-3 | . | TRBV4-1 | TGCGCCAGCAGCCACCCTGATCCGGGATTGAAGAGCACAGATACGCAGTATTTT | CASSHPDPGLKSTDTQYF
few | TRBJ2-1 | TRBD2 | TRBV5-1 | TGCGCCAGCAGCTTGCTCCCCAGCGGGAGCCCCTCGGGTGAGCAGTTCTTC | CASSLLPSGSPSGEQFF
. | TRBJ2-3 | TRBD2 | TRBV27 | TGTGCCAGCAGATCAAGACTAGCTTCCCCTTCTAGCACAGATACGCAGTATTTT | CASRSRLASPSSTDTQYF
. | TRBJ2-5 | . | TRBV7-2 | TGTGCCAGCAGCCCCCCCTGGTGGCCGAACCAAGAGACCCAGTACTTC | CASSPPWWPNQETQYF
. | TRBJ2-3 | TRBD2 | TRBV4-3 | TGCGCCAGCAGCCAAGCCAGCGGGAGGGCGGGCACAGATACGCAGTATTTT | CASSQASGRAGTDTQYF
. | TRBJ1-4 | . | TRBV5-6 | TGTGCCAGCAGCTTGGTCCAGGGAGGAAAACTGTTTTTT | CASSLVQGGKLFF
. | TRBJ2-7 | . | TRBV2 | TGTGCCAGCAGTGAACCCTTCCGGGTCGAGCAGTACTTC | CASSEPFRVEQYF
. | TRBJ2-1 | . | TRBV6-1 | TGTGCCAGCAGTGATCCCGGGACTGGATCCTACAATGAGCAGTTCTTC | CASSDPGTGSYNEQFF
. | TRBJ2-7 | TRBD2 | TRBV10-3 | TGTGCCATCAGTGAGAGGACTAGGATCGACGAGCAGTACTTC | CAISERTRIDEQYF
. | TRBJ2-7 | TRBD2 | TRBV7-6 | TGTGCCAGCAGCTCGGGACTAGCGGGGTACGAGCAGTACTTC | CASSSGLAGYEQYF
. | TRBJ2-7 | TRBD1 | TRBV27 | TGTGCCAGCAGTTTACGACAGGGGAGTGGCGAGCAGTACTTC | CASSLRQGSGEQYF
. | TRBJ2-7 | TRBD1 | TRBV4-1 | TGCGCCAGCAGCCTATCCCGGGACAGGCCCTACGAGCAGTACTTC | CASSLSRDRPYEQYF
few | TRBJ2-6 | . | TRBV5-1 | TGCGCCAGCAGCTTGGTGGGAGCCTTAGGGGCCAACGTCCTGACTTTC | CASSLVGALGANVLTF
. | TRBJ2-1 | TRBD2 | TRBV2 | TGTGCCAGCAGTGAAGCCGACCTAGCGGCTATCTACAATGAGCAGTTCTTC | CASSEADLAAIYNEQFF
. | TRBJ1-1 | TRBD1 | TRBV29-1 | TGCAGCGTAGGACAGGGGGTCACTGAAGCTTTCTTT | CSVGQGVTEAFF
. | TRBJ2-1 | . | TRBV30 | TGTGCCTGGGAGGGGGGGGTGCAGGCCGCACAGTTCTTC | CAWEGGVQAAQFF
. | TRBJ2-2 | TRBD2 | TRBV4-1 | TGCGCCAGCAACCAAGACACACTAGCGGGAATTAACACCGGGGAGCTGTTTTTT | CASNQDTLAGINTGELFF
. | TRBJ2-5 | . | TRBV27 | TGTGCCAGCAGTCCGGAAAGAGGGGGCCAAGAGACCCAGTACTTC | CASSPERGGQETQYF
. | TRBJ2-2 | . | TRBV29-1 | TGCAGCGTTGGGTCAGGGGCTAACACCGGGGAGCTGTTTTTT | CSVGSGANTGELFF
few | TRBJ1-5 | . | TRBV6-6 | TGTGCCAGCAGCCTCAGGGCAGGGGATAGCAATCAGCCCCAGCATTTT | CASSLRAGDSNQPQHF
once | TRBJ2-7 | . | TRBV9 | TGTGCCAGCAGTTCGGACAGCTCCTACGAGCAGTACTTC | CASSSDSSYEQYF
. | TRBJ2-5 | . | TRBV7-6 | TGTGCCAGCAGGTCAAGGACGAGGGGGGAGGGGGAGACCCAGTACTTC | CASRSRTRGEGETQYF
. | TRBJ1-6 | . | TRBV5-1 | TGCGCCAGCAGCGTGCAGGGGCCGGCAAATTCACCCCTCCACTTT | CASSVQGPANSPLHF